These 10 T cell receptor beta chains were all obtained from the same sample, sequenced in a study of Ad26.COV2.S vaccination and SARS-CoV-2 variants. Only in-frame clones appear in the TCRdb table, and some are missing; sequencing was by immunoSEQ multiplex PCR. The table lists 450,000 to 550,000 clones, approximately 89% of them singletons. Treatment given: 15 to 20 received Ad26.COV2.S at low or high dose, single or two shots; five or six received placebo; per-sample allocation not given. Collection of samples fell on day 63 after the first vaccine or placebo injection. This sample comprised peripheral blood, obtained in a trial of Ad26.COV2.S vaccine versus placebo. The receptors originated from a person between 18 and 65 years old who received the Ad26.COV2.S COVID-19 vaccine or a placebo.

This clone was detected once. This chain uses TRBV6-5 with TRBJ2-7; D is ambiguous. Deletions cut 2 bases from V and 2 bases from J, with 10 bases between. Per germline, CDR1 MNHEY and CDR2 SVGAGI. The CDR3 contains 14 residues. The CDR3 DNA reads TGTGCCAGCAGTTACCGACGTAGAACCTACGAGCAGTACTTC. It encodes CASSYRRRTYEQYF.

The V gene is TRBV6-6, the J gene TRBJ1-1; 8 nucleotides match TRBD1. The germline V gene encodes CDR1 MNHNY and CDR2 SVGAGI (reference sequence). This CDR3 is 16 amino acids long. The V and J ends lost 5 bases and 1 base, in that order; junction bases with no gene match: 9. The CDR3 DNA follows: TGTGCCAGCAGTCCCACCAGGGGGCACCAGAACACTGAAGCTTTCTTT. This encodes CASSPTRGHQNTEAFF.

The genes are TRBV7-9 and TRBJ1-1, with a possible D match to TRBD1 (6 bases). CDR3 length equals 15 residues. Looked up from germline, CDR1 is SEHNR and CDR2 is FQNEAQ (reference sequence). Trimming stripped 4 bases from V and 1 base from J, with 13 bases between. Here the CDR3 DNA reads TGTGCCAGCAGCTACTCTACAGGGAAGAACACTGAAGCTTTCTTT. It yields the protein CASSYSTGKNTEAFF.

This chain uses TRBV7-2 with TRBJ2-5; D perhaps matches TRBD1 (5 bases). V lost 5 bases to trimming and J lost 5 bases, with 12 bases between them. CDR3 length: 13 amino acids. The V gene's germline CDR1 is SGHTA and CDR2 FQGNSA. The chain's CDR3 is CASSPRTYETQYF. In DNA, the CDR3 is TGTGCCAGCAGCCCGAGGACATATGAGACCCAGTACTTC.

Comments on this clone: Other DNA sequences in this sample translate to the same CDR3. This rearrangement joins TRBV27 to TRBJ1-2; a possible D gene is TRBD1 (6 bases). V gave up 3 bases and J gave up 2 bases, with 7 bases separating them. In germline, CDR1 is MNHEY, CDR2 SMNVEV (reference sequence). The CDR3 is 13 residues long. The CDR3 DNA is TGTGCCAGCAGTTTGAGGGGGAACTATGGCTACACCTTC. Residues: CASSLRGNYGYTF.

This CDR3 reads CASSIQGSGNQPQHF. As DNA, the CDR3 is TGTGCCAGCAGTATACAGGGGTCGGGCAATCAGCCCCAGCATTTT. The chain carries TRBV28 and TRBJ1-5, with TRBD1 matching over 7 bases. The junction had 6 bases not matched to a gene; V was cut back by 5 bases and J by 2 bases. CDR1 and CDR2 from the germline V gene are MDHEN and SYDVKM. CDR3 size: 15 residues.

The rearrangement links TRBV2 to TRBJ1-2; D call uncertain. Trimming removed 1 base from V and 3 bases from J, with 6 bases in between. Germline V gene lookup returns CDR1 SNHLY and CDR2 FYNNEI. CDR3 size: 13 residues. CDR3 nucleotide sequence: TGTGCCAGCAGTGAAGGGGTGGACTATGGCTACACCTTC. It codes for CASSEGVDYGYTF.

The chain uses TRBV5-1 and TRBJ2-1; a weak D match, TRBD1 (6 bases). CDR1 and CDR2 (germline): SGHRS, YFSETQ. Trimming pared 0 bases from V and 2 bases from J, leaving 12 bases between. The length of the CDR3 is 16 residues. The CDR3 sequence: CASSLVAGDPYNEQFF. The DNA for the CDR3 is TGCGCCAGCAGCTTGGTAGCAGGGGACCCCTACAATGAGCAGTTCTTC.

This chain uses TRBV5-1 with TRBJ1-2; 9 nucleotides line up with TRBD1. Germline values: CDR1 SGHRS, CDR2 YFSETQ. J gave up 7 bases and V 4 bases, and 5 bases lay outside the gene matches. The CDR3 is 13 amino acids. CDR3 DNA sequence: TGCGCCAGCAGCAGGGACAGGGCCGGTGGCTACACCTTC. Translating gives CASSRDRAGGYTF.

This clone has more than one count but fewer than ten. The chain carries TRBV11-3 and TRBJ1-5; D unresolved. CDR3 length: 15 residues. V lost 2 bases, J lost 2 bases, and 10 bases lay in between. Germline CDR1 SGHNT, CDR2 YENEEA. The CDR3 coding sequence is TGTGCCAGCAGCTTAACGGGATGGCGCAATCAGCCCCAGCATTTT. It is translated as CASSLTGWRNQPQHF.